This TCR beta chain appears in the sequencing data of a study of blood T cell repertoires in COVID-19 (dated by TCRdb to 2020 to 2021). About the study as a whole: Collaborator samples came from the United States, Italy and Spain and covered acute and convalescent phases of COVID-19. Deeply sampled blood TCRbeta repertoires from subjects exposed to, actively infected with, or recovered from COVID-19 were included in the dataset. The material from the prospective study consisted of cDNA or gDNA derived from T cells, B-cell-depleted T cells, or PBMCs. The sample metadata nearly always contained a de-identified subject ID, COVID-19 status, age in years and sex. The repertoires were released in a freely available public database meant as a resource for research on the immune response to SARS-CoV-2. Samples were obtained from the ongoing ImmuneRACE study (first 160 participants) and from 1,200 or so subjects provided by 6 global collaborators. Where HLA class I and class II types were available, the types were taken from metadata supplied by the sample provider, not from assay-based typing.

TCRbeta CDR3 regions were amplified from genomic DNA by means of the immunoSEQ Assay, a bias-controlled multiplex PCR. Per the source publication's procedure: Within the assay, amplification of reference gene primers was used to estimate how many nucleated cells each sample contained. To quantify the absolute abundance of each unique TCRbeta CDR3 rearrangement, sequence reads were collapsed and filtered. Productive Simpson clonality was computed per sample as the square root of Simpson's diversity index over productive rearrangements. Entries here come from immuneACCESS through TCRdb and include only in-frame sequences with V and J called. Some clones fail to appear in such tables; in the studies checked, an unresolved V gene covers under half of the shortfall, and the cause of the remainder is unknown. That table is the source of V, J and clone size, and D and trimming were worked out from the DNA. The sample contains approximately 140,000 clones, more than 70% of them found a single time. The ten largest account for roughly 28% of the sample.

Study-wide findings and limitations: Clinical and demographic metadata were provided uncurated, with the amount varying by source and participant.

Worth noting for this clone: Its antigen target is currently unknown. No per-base quality is available; no much larger clone lies one base away.

Whole blood was collected in K2EDTA tubes by collaborating institutions according to the institutions' own protocols. For TCRbeta analysis, collaborators shipped samples as frozen whole blood, isolated PBMCs, or DNA extracted from either of those sample types. Based on the germline V gene, the CDR1 and CDR2 sequences are SNHLY and FYNNEI. Trimming at the junction amounts to 3 bases on V and 4 bases on J, and the germline ends lie 7 bases apart. CDR3 length: 12 amino acids, cysteine to phenylalanine. The only DNA kept is the CDR3, 36 bases in frame from the first base. Sequenced sample: peripheral blood. This sequence uses TRBV2 and TRBJ2-7; a tentative D call is TRBD1 (5 bases match). The sequence was collected from a human donor in a cohort sampled during active COVID-19. The DNA reads TGTGCCAGCAGTGACAGGGTGTACGAGCAGTACTTC. It translates as CASSDRVYEQYF.